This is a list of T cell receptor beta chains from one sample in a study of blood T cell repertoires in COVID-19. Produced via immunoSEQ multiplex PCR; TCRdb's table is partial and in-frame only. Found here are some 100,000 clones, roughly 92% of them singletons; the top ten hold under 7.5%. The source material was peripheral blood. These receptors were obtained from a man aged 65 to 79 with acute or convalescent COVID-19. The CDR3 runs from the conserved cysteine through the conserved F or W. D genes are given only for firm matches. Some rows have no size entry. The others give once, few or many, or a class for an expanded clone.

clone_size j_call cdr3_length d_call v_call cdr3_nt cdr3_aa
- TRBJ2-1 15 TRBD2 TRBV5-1 TGCGCCAGCAGCCCAATGCGGGGGGAAAACAATGAGCAGTTCTTC CASSPMRGENNEQFF
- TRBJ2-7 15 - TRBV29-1 TGCAGCGTTGAAGTCAGGGCCCCTCCCTCCTACGAGCAGTACTTC CSVEVRAPPSYEQYF
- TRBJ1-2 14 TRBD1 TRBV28 TGTGCCAGCAGTTTACCGGGACAGCATTATGGCTACACCTTC CASSLPGQHYGYTF
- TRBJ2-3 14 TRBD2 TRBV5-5 TGTGCCAGCAGCTCTAGCGGGAGTGCAGATACGCAGTATTTT CASSSSGSADTQYF
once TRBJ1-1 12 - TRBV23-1 TGCGCCAGCAGGGACTGCAACACTGAAGCTTTCTTT CASRDCNTEAFF
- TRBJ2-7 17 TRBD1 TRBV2 TGTGCCAGCAGTGAAGTCACTGGACAGGGGGGGGTCTACGAGCAGTACTTC CASSEVTGQGGVYEQYF
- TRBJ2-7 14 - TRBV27 TGTGCCAGCAGTTTGTCGGGTATTCCGTACGAGCAGTACTTC CASSLSGIPYEQYF
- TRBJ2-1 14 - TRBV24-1 TGTGCCACCAGTGATCCCCTACTGCACAATGAGCAGTTCTTC CATSDPLLHNEQFF
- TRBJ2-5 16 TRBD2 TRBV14 TGTGCCAGCAGCCAAGTGGGGGGGAGCTGGCAAGAGACCCAGTACTTC CASSQVGGSWQETQYF
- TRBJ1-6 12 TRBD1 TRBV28 TGTGCCAGCAGGGACAGGATATCACCCCTCCACTTT CASRDRISPLHF
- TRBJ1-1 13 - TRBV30 TGTGCCTGGAAACAACAGTTGAACACTGAAGCTTTCTTT CAWKQQLNTEAFF
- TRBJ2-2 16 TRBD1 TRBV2 TGTGCCAGCAGTTCGGACAGGGTTGAATTGGCCGGGGAGCTGTTTTTT CASSSDRVELAGELFF
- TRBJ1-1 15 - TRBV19 TGTGCCAGTAAGGGACTCCTCGGGGGAGACGCTGAAGCTTTCTTT CASKGLLGGDAEAFF
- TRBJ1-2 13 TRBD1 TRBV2 TGTGCCAGCCGGGACAGTGGGTTCTATGGCTACACCTTC CASRDSGFYGYTF
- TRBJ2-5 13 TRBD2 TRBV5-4 TGTGCCTGGATCGGGGGGGTGGCAGAGACCCAGTACTTC CAWIGGVAETQYF
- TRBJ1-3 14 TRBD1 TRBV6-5 TGTGCCAGCAGAGCACCGGGACAGCCATACACCATATATTTT CASRAPGQPYTIYF
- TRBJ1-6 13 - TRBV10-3 TGTGCCATCAACCCCACAGGGAATTCACCCCTCCACTTT CAINPTGNSPLHF
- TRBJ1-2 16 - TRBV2 TGTGCCAGCAGTGAGCGGAGTCTGTTCTTTAACTATGGCTACACCTTC CASSERSLFFNYGYTF
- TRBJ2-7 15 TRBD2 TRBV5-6 TGTGCCAGCAGCGACTCCCCGGGACTAGCTTACGAGCAGTACTTC CASSDSPGLAYEQYF
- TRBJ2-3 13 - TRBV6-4 TGTGCCAGCAGTGACTCCAGCGAGGGTACGCAGTATTTT CASSDSSEGTQYF
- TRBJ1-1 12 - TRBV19 TGTGCCAGTAGTACCTCGGGGGTCAAAGCTTTCTTT CASSTSGVKAFF
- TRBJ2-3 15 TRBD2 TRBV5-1 TGCGCCAGCAGCTTGGTAGCGGGACTGCCAGATACGCAGTATTTT CASSLVAGLPDTQYF
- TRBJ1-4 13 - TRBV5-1 TGCGCCAGCAGCTTGGGGTGGAGGGAAAAACTGTTTTTT CASSLGWREKLFF
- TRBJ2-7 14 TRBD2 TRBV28 TGTGCCAGCATTCGGAACGGGAGGATTTACGAGCAGTACTTC CASIRNGRIYEQYF
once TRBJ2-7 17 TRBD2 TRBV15 TGTGCCACCAGCAGGAAAAATCCGGGACTAGCATCATACGAGCAGTACTTC CATSRKNPGLASYEQYF
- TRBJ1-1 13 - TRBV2 TGTGCCAGCAGTGAAGCGCTCGGCACTGAAGCTTTCTTT CASSEALGTEAFF
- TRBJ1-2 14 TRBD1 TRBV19 TGTGCCAGTAGTATGACAGGGACAGTCGATGGCTACACCTTC CASSMTGTVDGYTF
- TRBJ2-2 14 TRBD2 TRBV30 TGTGCCTCCACTAGCGGGGGGAACACCGGGGAGCTGTTTTTT CASTSGGNTGELFF
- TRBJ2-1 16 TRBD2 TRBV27 TGTGCCAGCAGTTTAAGGGGAGGGCCCGCCTACAATGAGCAGTTCTTC CASSLRGGPAYNEQFF
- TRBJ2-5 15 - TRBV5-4 TGTGCCAGCAGCTTGGGACCCAACGGGATCGAGACCCAGTACTTC CASSLGPNGIETQYF
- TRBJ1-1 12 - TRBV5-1 TGCGCCAGCAGCTTGGCGGGTGATGAAGCTTTCTTT CASSLAGDEAFF
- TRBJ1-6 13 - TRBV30 TGTGCCTGGGGCCGGGAAGACAATTCACCCCTCCACTTT CAWGREDNSPLHF
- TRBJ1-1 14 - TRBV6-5 TGTGCCAGCAAAGCACAGGGAATGAACACTGAAGCTTTCTTT CASKAQGMNTEAFF